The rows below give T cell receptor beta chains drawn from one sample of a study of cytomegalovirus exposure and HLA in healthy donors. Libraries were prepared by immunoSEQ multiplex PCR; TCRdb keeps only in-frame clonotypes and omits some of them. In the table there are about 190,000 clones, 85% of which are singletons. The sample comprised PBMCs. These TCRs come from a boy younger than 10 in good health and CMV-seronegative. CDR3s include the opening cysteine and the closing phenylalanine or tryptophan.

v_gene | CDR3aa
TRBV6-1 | CAIDRDRESYEQYF
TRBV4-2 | CASSQDREVEAFF
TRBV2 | CASRGLARYEQYF
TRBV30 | CAWSTGTSVSYEQYF
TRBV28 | CASRLGTGAYGYTF
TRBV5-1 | CASSPGSGSTDTQYF
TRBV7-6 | CASSLEGGGTGNTIYF
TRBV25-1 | CASRVGGRTNTEAFF
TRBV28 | CASSSGGRGETQYF
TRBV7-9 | CASSLSGNTEAFF
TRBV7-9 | CSSSLGQGAEQYF
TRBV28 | CASCTQGNNYGYTF
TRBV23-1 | CASSLPRQGSYNEQFF
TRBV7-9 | CASSPGLAEIFRGTQYF
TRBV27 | CASSLSPGGVRGTDTQYF
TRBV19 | CASSIDRGTEAFF